Presented here are 8 T cell receptor beta chains from one specimen sequenced in a study of blood T cell repertoires in COVID-19. TCRdb's copy holds only in-frame clones and misses some; the assay was immunoSEQ multiplex PCR. Among about 78,000 clones, less than 90% were seen once, and the ten largest hold about 3.8%. The specimen sequenced was peripheral blood. The receptors come from a man aged 50 to 60 with acute or convalescent COVID-19.

This chain uses TRBV11-2 with TRBJ2-7; weak D call: TRBD1 (5 bases). This CDR3 region has 14 residues. The V end was cut by 3 bases, the J end by 5 bases, with 14 bases between. Germline CDR1 SGHAT, CDR2 FQNNGV. CDR3 sequence (DNA): TGTGCCAGCAGCTTGGGGCTGCAGATGAACGAGCAGTACTTC. It codes for CASSLGLQMNEQYF.

This clone was seen once. The rearrangement uses TRBV29-1 and TRBJ1-1, with a tentative D call TRBD1 (5 bases). The V gene's germline CDR1 is SQVTM and CDR2 ANQGSEA. Trimming removed 6 bases from V and 0 bases from J, with 8 bases in between. CDR3 length: 12 residues. This chain's CDR3 is CSVDNLNTEAFF. Written as DNA, the CDR3 is TGCAGCGTGGACAACTTGAACACTGAAGCTTTCTTT.

The rearrangement joins TRBV4-3 to TRBJ2-1, with TRBD2 identical over 12 bases. Germline-derived CDR1 and CDR2 are LGHNA and YSLEER. The CDR3 extends over 15 amino acids. The V segment lost 4 bases and the J segment 10 bases; nucleotides outside the gene matches: 8. The DNA for the CDR3 is TGCGCCAGCAGCCCTAGCGGGGGGGCCGCGTTGGAGCAGTTCTTC. Residues: CASSPSGGAALEQFF.

The chain carries TRBV18 and TRBJ1-2; D is unresolved. Germline assignment: CDR1 KGHSH and CDR2 LQKENI. The CDR3 covers 14 residues. The V end lost 2 bases, the J end lost 8 bases, and 15 bases lay between the germline ends. CDR3: CASSPGPLVGGYTF. CDR3 bases: TGTGCCAGCTCACCAGGCCCTCTGGTTGGCGGCTACACCTTC.

V usage is TRBV7-6 and J usage is TRBJ2-1, with D perhaps TRBD2 (6 bases). The CDR3 has 17 residues. Germline V gene lookup returns CDR1 SGHVS and CDR2 FNYEAQ. Trimming left V 5 bases short and J 0 bases short, with 17 bases between. This chain's CDR3 is CASSPTHSGSSYNEQFF. In nucleotides, the CDR3 is TGTGCCAGCAGCCCGACCCATAGCGGAAGCTCCTACAATGAGCAGTTCTTC.

J is TRBJ1-2 and V is TRBV30; 11 nucleotides match TRBD1. This CDR3 region has 15 residues. Germline V gene data show CDR1 as GTSNPN and CDR2 as SVGIG (reference sequence). V shed 3 bases, J shed 8 bases, and the junction held 11 bases outside the gene matches. The CDR3 here is CAWRAGTGGFFGYTF. CDR3 nucleotide sequence: TGTGCCTGGAGAGCCGGGACAGGGGGATTCTTCGGCTACACCTTC.

The chain has TRBV29-1 and TRBJ1-1; TRBD1 aligns across 7 bases. The CDR3 extends over 14 amino acids. With 5 bases clipped from V and 0 bases from J, the junction kept 6 bases outside the gene matches. CDR1 and CDR2 from the germline V gene are SQVTM and ANQGSEA. Written as DNA, the CDR3 is TGCAGCGTTATGACCGGGACAGTGAACACTGAAGCTTTCTTT. Translating gives CSVMTGTVNTEAFF.

This sequence joins TRBV4-2 and TRBJ1-4, with a possible D match to TRBD1 (5 bases). CDR1 LGHNA and CDR2 YNFKEQ come from the germline V gene. With 4 bases removed from V and 0 bases from J, the gap between germline ends came to 12 bases. This CDR3 region has 16 residues. This CDR3 reads CASSRSGDPTNEKLFF. The CDR3 DNA reads as TGTGCCAGCAGCCGGAGCGGGGACCCAACTAATGAAAAACTGTTTTTT.